The 30 T cell receptor beta chains listed next were all sequenced from one sample in a study of blood T cell repertoires in COVID-19. TCRdb's copy holds only in-frame clones and misses some; the assay was immunoSEQ multiplex PCR. The sample comprises under 40,000 clones, about nine tenths of which are singletons, and over 11% rests with the top ten. Sequencing was performed on peripheral blood. The receptors were gathered from a man in his sixties with active COVID-19.

V is TRBV27 and J is TRBJ1-1, with TRBD1 as a possible D gene (6 bases). The V end lost 3 bases, the J end lost 3 bases, and 17 bases lay between the germline ends. Germline values: CDR1 MNHEY, CDR2 SMNVEV (reference sequence). This CDR3 comprises 16 residues. CDR3 protein: CASSLHHRVGYTEAFF. Written as DNA, the CDR3 is TGTGCCAGCAGTTTGCATCACAGGGTTGGGTACACTGAAGCTTTCTTT.

The CDR3 DNA sequence: TGTGCCATCAGTGGTAGTAGCGGGGGGCCGAGCACAGATACGCAGTATTTT. Its protein is CAISGSSGGPSTDTQYF. The chain carries TRBV10-3 and TRBJ2-3; 10 bases are shared with TRBD2. This CDR3 region has 17 residues. Germline V gene data show CDR1 as ENHRY and CDR2 as SYGVKD. V trimming: 4 bases; J trimming: 0 bases; junction bases outside the gene matches: 7.

The J gene is TRBJ1-6, the V gene TRBV6-5; D unresolved. Germline CDR1 reads MNHEY; CDR2 reads SVGAGI. CDR3 length: 14 amino acids. Trimming pared 2 bases from V and 4 bases from J, leaving 6 bases between. Here the CDR3 reads CASSYGQYNSPLHF. CDR3 DNA: TGTGCCAGCAGTTACGGGCAGTATAATTCACCCCTCCACTTT.

The chain joins TRBV7-2 to TRBJ2-3; D possibly corresponds to TRBD2 (7 bases). This CDR3 comprises 18 residues. Trimming left V 2 bases short and J 0 bases short, with 18 bases between. The germline gives CDR1 SGHTA, CDR2 FQGNSA. The CDR3 reads CASSLSRGGGLSTDTQYF. CDR3 nucleotides: TGTGCCAGCAGCTTAAGTCGGGGCGGGGGCCTTAGCACAGATACGCAGTATTTT.

The chain recombines TRBV5-1 with TRBJ1-4; weak D call: TRBD1 (6 bases). The CDR3 length is 14 residues. Germline V gives CDR1 SGHRS, CDR2 YFSETQ. The germline V and J ends were trimmed by 4 bases and 4 bases, with 11 bases remaining between them. This chain's CDR3 is CASSSGQSNEKLFF. CDR3 bases: TGCGCCAGCAGCAGCGGACAGAGTAATGAAAAACTGTTTTTT.

The chain carries TRBV5-1 and TRBJ2-5, with TRBD2 matching 13 bases. This CDR3 has 19 residues. J gave up 4 bases and V 0 bases, and 12 bases lay outside the gene matches. Germline CDR1 reads SGHRS; CDR2 reads YFSETQ. CDR3 loop: CASSLDGVTSGRSSETQYF. CDR3 in DNA: TGCGCCAGCAGCTTGGATGGGGTGACTAGCGGGAGGTCATCAGAGACCCAGTACTTC.

The chain links TRBV3-1 (or the pseudogene TRBV3-2) to TRBJ2-3; D gene unclear. Trimming stripped 0 bases from V and 0 bases from J, with 7 bases between. From germline, CDR1 is LGHDT and CDR2 YNNKEL (reference sequence). This CDR3 is 15 amino acids long. In nucleotides, the CDR3 is TGTGCCAGCAGCCAAGATTATTATAGCACAGATACGCAGTATTTT. Protein: CASSQDYYSTDTQYF.

The CDR3 reads CSASHPVVSNQPQHF. Here the CDR3 DNA reads TGCAGTGCTAGTCACCCGGTTGTTAGCAATCAGCCCCAGCATTTT. This rearrangement joins TRBV20-1 to TRBJ1-5, with no clear D. Trimming pared 3 bases from V and 0 bases from J, leaving 12 bases between. The CDR3 runs to 15 residues. Per the germline V gene, CDR1 is DFQATT and CDR2 is SNEGSKA (reference sequence).

This clone was counted a single time. The chain links TRBV7-2 to TRBJ2-7; 16 nucleotides align to TRBD2. The V segment lost 4 bases and the J segment 5 bases; nucleotides outside the gene matches: 2. CDR1 SGHTA and CDR2 FQGNSA come from the germline V gene. The CDR3 sequence is 15 residues long. This chain's CDR3 is CASSSGLAGGNEQYF. The CDR3 DNA is TGTGCCAGCAGCTCGGGACTAGCGGGAGGGAACGAGCAGTACTTC.

This chain links TRBV5-4 with TRBJ1-2, with 8 bases lining up with TRBD1. CDR1 SGHNT and CDR2 YYREEE come from the germline V gene (reference sequence). The CDR3 is 14 amino acids. Unmatched junction bases numbered 4, after V lost 4 bases and J lost 2 bases. The DNA for the CDR3 is TGTGCCAGCAGCGTCGGACAGGGAAACTATGGCTACACCTTC. This translates into CASSVGQGNYGYTF.

The genes are TRBV18 and TRBJ2-5; the D gene is possibly TRBD1 (6 bases). The CDR3 contains 15 residues. Germline V lookup: CDR1 KGHSH, CDR2 LQKENI. Trimming left V 3 bases short and J 5 bases short, with 16 bases between. CDR3 bases: TGTGCCAGCTCACCTGCCGACAGGTATACGGAGACCCAGTACTTC. As protein: CASSPADRYTETQYF.

The genes are TRBV4-3 and TRBJ2-2; 8 bases fit TRBD1. CDR3 length: 16 amino acids. Germline-derived CDR1 and CDR2 are LGHNA and YSLEER. J lost 4 bases, V lost 4 bases, and 8 bases had no gene match. Here the CDR3 reads CASSRGQGVVTGELFF. In DNA, the CDR3 is TGCGCCAGCAGCCGAGGACAGGGAGTGGTCACCGGGGAGCTGTTTTTT.

The rearrangement joins TRBV6-5 to TRBJ2-5; D unresolved. Germline V CDR1 and CDR2: MNHEY, SVGAGI. The CDR3 runs to 13 residues. V gave up 6 bases and J gave up 2 bases, with 10 bases separating them. CDR3 nucleotides: TGTGCCAGCAGATCTTCAGGTCAAGAGACCCAGTACTTC. It yields the protein CASRSSGQETQYF.

The chain combines TRBV2 with TRBJ2-7; 10 nucleotides agree with TRBD1. The J segment lost 7 bases and the V segment lost 7 bases, leaving 10 bases of the junction unmatched. Germline V gene data show CDR1 as SNHLY and CDR2 as FYNNEI. The CDR3 totals 14 residues. In DNA, the CDR3 is TGTGCCAGCAACCCCGGGACAGGGGAATGGGAGCAGTACTTC. It encodes CASNPGTGEWEQYF.

This clone was picked up one time. The chain employs TRBV7-2 and TRBJ1-2; 7 nucleotides agree with TRBD1. The V and J ends lost 4 bases and 8 bases, in that order; junction bases with no gene match: 4. The CDR3 contains 12 residues. Per germline, CDR1 SGHTA and CDR2 FQGNSA. The CDR3 protein is CASSSRTGGYTF. Written as DNA, the CDR3 is TGTGCCAGCAGCTCCAGGACAGGCGGCTACACCTTC.

The rearrangement links TRBV19 to TRBJ1-2; tentative D call: TRBD1 (5 bases). The V gene lost 6 bases and the J gene lost 4 bases, with 12 bases spanning the gap. This CDR3 is built from 13 residues. CDR1 is LNHDA and CDR2 is SQIVND in the germline V gene (reference sequence). For the CDR3, the DNA is TGTGCCAGTAGACCGGACATCCGCTATGGCTACACCTTC. Its translation: CASRPDIRYGYTF. Based on the CDR3 plus reference TRBV19 and TRBJ1-2, the full variable domain is DGGITQSPKYLFRKEGQNVTLSCEQNLNHDAMYWYRQDPGQGLRLIYYSQIVNDFQKGDIAEGYSVSREKKESFPLTVTSAQKNPTAFYLCASRPDIRYGYTFGSGTRLTVV.

This sequence joins TRBV14 and TRBJ2-3, with D possibly TRBD2 on 8 matching bases. Germline V gene sequence: CDR1 SGHDN, CDR2 FVKESK. The V end was cut by 5 bases, the J end by 2 bases, with 14 bases between. This CDR3 has 15 amino acids. CDR3 sequence (DNA): TGTGCCAGCAGCTCCCGGGAGGGGGCCACAGATACGCAGTATTTT. Its protein is CASSSREGATDTQYF. Full variable domain (remainder filled in from reference TRBV14 and TRBJ2-3): EAGVTQFPSHSVIEKGQTVTLRCDPISGHDNLYWYRRVMGKEIKFLLHFVKESKQDESGMPNNRFLAERTGGTYSTLKVQPAELEDSGVYFCASSSREGATDTQYFGPGTRLTVL.

The chain has TRBV3-1 (or the pseudogene TRBV3-2) and TRBJ2-3, with 10 bases lining up with TRBD2. The length of the CDR3 is 17 residues. Germline V CDR1 and CDR2: LGHDT, YNNKEL (reference sequence). Unmatched junction bases numbered 8, after V lost 0 bases and J lost 5 bases. The CDR3 sequence: CASSQDLEREGLDTQYF. CDR3 DNA sequence: TGTGCCAGCAGCCAAGATCTTGAGCGGGAGGGGTTAGATACGCAGTATTTT.

The chain is built from TRBV3-1 (or the pseudogene TRBV3-2) and TRBJ2-3; D uncertain. The CDR3 spans 16 residues. Germline CDR1 and CDR2: LGHDT and YNNKEL (reference sequence). The V and J ends lost 0 bases and 3 bases respectively, with 13 bases between them. The CDR3 bases are TGTGCCAGCAGCCAAGATAGTTCGCAGGCTACAGATACGCAGTATTTT. Residues: CASSQDSSQATDTQYF.

This chain connects TRBV6-2 or TRBV6-3 to TRBJ2-3; 12 bases line up with TRBD2. The CDR3 is 19 amino acids. V dropped 1 base and J dropped 3; count of bases not matched to a gene: 11. Germline lookup yields CDR1 MNHEY and CDR2 SVGEGT. CDR3 sequence: CASSYWGLAGGQETDTQYF. The CDR3 nucleotides read TGTGCCAGCAGTTACTGGGGCCTAGCGGGAGGGCAAGAGACAGATACGCAGTATTTT.

CDR3 in DNA: TGTGCCAGCAGCCGGTCGACAGGGGGCTTTTTTCAGCCCCAGCATTTT. Translated, it gives CASSRSTGGFFQPQHF. The chain links TRBV4-2 to TRBJ1-5; TRBD1 matches 10 bases. V shed 4 bases and J 6 bases; nucleotides not matched to a gene: 9. Germline CDR1 LGHNA, CDR2 YNFKEQ. This CDR3 is 16 amino acids long.

The chain links TRBV7-9 to TRBJ2-2; D gene ambiguous. Trimming left V 0 bases short and J 9 bases short, with 5 bases between. CDR1 and CDR2 from the germline V gene are SEHNR and FQNEAQ (reference sequence). This CDR3 contains 12 residues. The CDR3 DNA is TGTGCCAGCAGCTTAGCGAACAGGGAGCTGTTTTTT. This translates into CASSLANRELFF. The full variable domain, in which reference TRBV7-9 and TRBJ2-2 provide the parts outside the CDR3, is DTGVSQNPRHKITKRGQNVTFRCDPISEHNRLYWYRQTLGQGPEFLTYFQNEAQLEKSRLLSDRFSAERPKGSFSTLEIQRTEQGDSAMYLCASSLANRELFFGEGSRLTVL.

The CDR3 here is CASRRDREGYSNQPQHF. The CDR3 DNA reads TGTGCCAGTAGGCGGGACAGGGAGGGCTATAGCAATCAGCCCCAGCATTTT. The chain combines TRBV19 with TRBJ1-5; 9 nucleotides align to TRBD1. The J segment lost 0 bases and the V segment lost 6 bases, leaving 9 bases of the junction unmatched. CDR1 is LNHDA, CDR2 SQIVND, per germline (reference sequence). This CDR3 is 17 amino acids long.

This rearrangement joins TRBV6-1 to TRBJ2-2; D is ambiguous. This CDR3 contains 13 residues. CDR1 and CDR2 from the germline V gene are MNHNS and SASEGT. Trimming cost V 2 bases and J 5 bases, with 6 bases left between them. CDR3: CASSEHQTGELFF. DNA for the CDR3: TGTGCCAGCAGTGAACACCAGACCGGGGAGCTGTTTTTT.

The table lists this clone with a count of one. The chain employs TRBV7-9 and TRBJ2-1, with a tentative D call TRBD2 (6 bases). V was shortened by 6 bases and J by 2 bases, with 17 bases between the two germline ends. CDR1 is SEHNR and CDR2 is FQNEAQ in the germline V gene (reference sequence). The CDR3 consists of 16 residues. The CDR3 sequence: CASSSPGTRPYNEQFF. CDR3 bases: TGTGCCAGCAGTTCCCCCGGGACTCGACCCTACAATGAGCAGTTCTTC.

This chain uses TRBV29-1 with TRBJ2-3; 8 nucleotides align to TRBD2. The length of the CDR3 is 14 residues. In germline, CDR1 is SQVTM, CDR2 ANQGSEA. Trimming took 6 bases from V and 3 from J; bases not matched to a gene: 8. The CDR3 region has the DNA TGCAGCGTGGGAGCGGGGGTAGGGACAGATACGCAGTATTTT. It codes for CSVGAGVGTDTQYF.

The chain combines TRBV10-3 with TRBJ2-1, with D possibly TRBD2 on 6 matching bases. V gave up 1 base and J gave up 10 bases, with 8 bases separating them. The CDR3 totals 12 residues. Germline CDR1 and CDR2: ENHRY and SYGVKD. CDR3 coding DNA: TGTGCCATCAGTGAGTTGGCGGGGGAGCAGTTCTTC. Protein product: CAISELAGEQFF.

The CDR3 is CASTLAGNYNEQFF. For the CDR3, the DNA is TGTGCCAGCACCCTAGCGGGAAATTACAATGAGCAGTTCTTC. The genes are TRBV6-6 and TRBJ2-1; 9 bases agree with TRBD2. Losses at the gene ends were 7 bases for V and 4 bases for J; bases not matched to a gene: 5. CDR1 is MNHNY, CDR2 SVGAGI, per germline (reference sequence). The CDR3 runs 14 residues.

The chain recombines TRBV18 with TRBJ2-5; TRBD1 is a possible D gene (5 bases). The CDR3 sequence is 14 residues long. Germline CDR1 reads KGHSH; CDR2 reads LQKENI. V lost 2 bases, J lost 2 bases, and 9 bases lay in between. CDR3 bases: TGTGCCAGCTCACCATCCAGGGAACAAGAGACCCAGTACTTC. Translated: CASSPSREQETQYF.

This chain connects TRBV2 to TRBJ2-1, with 9 positions matching TRBD2. Losses at the gene ends were 6 bases for V and 5 bases for J; bases not matched to a gene: 5. This CDR3 contains 14 residues. CDR1 and CDR2 (germline): SNHLY, FYNNEI. The CDR3, as DNA: TGTGCCAGCAGGCTGCGCGGGGGGGACAATGAGCAGTTCTTC. It yields the protein CASRLRGGDNEQFF.